The clone carrying this T cell receptor beta chain has at least ten counts. What it recognizes is unknown. The sample is drawn from a study of Graves' ophthalmopathy and Graves' hyperthyroidism. Findings of the study overall: Blood contained most expanded thyroid clonotypes exceeding 0.001 frequency.

The V gene's germline CDR1 is MNHEY and CDR2 SVGAGI. V dropped 5 bases and J dropped 8 bases, with 12 bases sitting between them. The CDR3 totals 13 residues. Establishment of the diagnosis relied upon clinical symptoms, serum thyroxine, TRAb, thyroid ultrasound and orbital computed tomography. Amplification from RNA transcripts yielded the TCR beta CDR3 regions. First-round RT-PCR relied on HTBI primers, and a second-round multiplex PCR came next. TCRdb re-called the multiplex PCR reads with MiXCR, one entry per CDR3 protein. This sample has 650,000 to 900,000 distinct CDR3 sequences, with around 40% found just once.

Sequencing was carried out using peripheral blood. The receptor was derived from an adult man with Graves' ophthalmopathy. The rearrangement uses TRBV6-5 and TRBJ1-4; D not resolved. The CDR3 sequence is CASSEGTQEKLFF. The CDR3 DNA reads TGTGCCAGCAGTGAGGGAACCCAGGAAAAACTGTTTTTT.